This T cell receptor (beta chain) was recorded in a study of T cell changes during pregnancy in multiple sclerosis. Produced via immunoSEQ multiplex PCR; TCRdb's table is partial and in-frame only. The sample lists 30,000 or so clones, around 89% occurring once. The input for sequencing was CD8+ T cells from peripheral blood mononuclear cells, taken in the third trimester of pregnancy. This clonotype originated in a female donor with multiple sclerosis, enrolled in a pregnancy study.

CDR3 loop: CATSMLGAVGPFF. CDR3 DNA: TGTGCCACCAGCATGCTTGGGGCGGTTGGGCCGTTCTTC. This chain uses TRBV15 with TRBJ2-1; possibly TRBD1 for D (5 bases). V gave up 4 bases and J gave up 15 bases, with 19 bases separating them. Germline V lookup: CDR1 LNHNV, CDR2 YYDKDF (reference sequence). The CDR3 consists of 13 residues.